The 31 T cell receptor beta chains below were found in one sample sequenced in a study of OX40 agonist ivuxolimab in advanced cancers. TCRdb's copy holds only in-frame clones and misses some; the assay was immunoSEQ multiplex PCR. Here the sample spans about 53,000 clones, less than 85% being singletons. Specimen: CD4+ or CD8+ T cells sorted from blood, collected in a trial of the OX40 agonist ivuxolimab. The receptors shown here come from an adult with an advanced solid tumor such as melanoma, head and neck, liver or kidney cancer.

The chain couples TRBV7-6 to TRBJ2-7; TRBD2 might be the D (5 bases). Germline CDR1 is SGHVS and CDR2 is FNYEAQ. Between the trimmed V and J ends, which lost 5 bases and 6 bases, there was a span of 11 bases. The CDR3 extends over 12 amino acids. Here the CDR3 reads CASSRPEGEQYF. For the CDR3, the DNA is TGTGCCAGCAGCCGCCCCGAGGGCGAGCAGTACTTC.

The chain has TRBV27 and TRBJ2-6; D gene ambiguous. Germline V gene data show CDR1 as MNHEY and CDR2 as SMNVEV (reference sequence). The CDR3 is 18 amino acids. Trimming left V 4 bases short and J 0 bases short, with 16 bases between. CDR3 nucleotide sequence: TGTGCCAGCAGTTATCGGTCGGGTATGGACTCTGGGGCCAACGTCCTGACTTTC. This sequence encodes CASSYRSGMDSGANVLTF.

This rearrangement joins TRBV6-5 to TRBJ1-4; D gene unclear. With 4 bases removed from V and 6 bases from J, the gap between germline ends came to 9 bases. This CDR3 spans 13 amino acids. Germline values: CDR1 MNHEY, CDR2 SVGAGI. The CDR3 nucleotides read TGTGCCAGCAGTTTCAGGCTCGATGAAAAACTGTTTTTT. Amino acids: CASSFRLDEKLFF.

This rearrangement joins TRBV5-2 to TRBJ1-2. TRBV5-2 is a known pseudogene. This CDR3 is built from 16 residues. The CDR3 sequence: CASKSMGVRKTYGYTF. CDR3 nucleotide sequence: TGTGCCAGCAAATCGATGGGAGTACGAAAGACCTATGGCTACACCTTC.

The genes are TRBV7-9 and TRBJ2-3; TRBD2 might be the D (7 bases). V was pared by 4 bases and J by 1 base, with 18 bases between. CDR3 length: 17 residues. Looked up from germline, CDR1 is SEHNR and CDR2 is FQNEAQ (reference sequence). The CDR3 sequence is CASSSRGRGLGTDTQYF. CDR3 DNA: TGTGCCAGCAGCTCCAGAGGGCGGGGGCTCGGCACAGATACGCAGTATTTT.

Comments on this clone: This sample also contains other DNA sequences that code for the same CDR3. The chain carries TRBV2 and TRBJ2-3, with D possibly matching TRBD1 (6 bases). The V gene's germline CDR1 is SNHLY and CDR2 FYNNEI. V gave up 6 bases and J gave up 1 base, with 8 bases separating them. CDR3 length: 13 amino acids. The CDR3 loop is CASRPGGTDTQYF. In DNA form, the CDR3 reads TGTGCCAGCAGGCCAGGGGGCACAGATACGCAGTATTTT.

This chain joins TRBV25-1 and TRBJ1-1, with a weak D call TRBD1 (6 bases). Germline CDR1 MGHDK, CDR2 SYGVNS. Trimming stripped 7 bases from V and 1 base from J, with 13 bases between. This CDR3 contains 14 residues. In DNA, the CDR3 is TGTGCCAGCACCCAACAGGGAGAGAACACTGAAGCTTTCTTT. This codes for CASTQQGENTEAFF.

The chain employs TRBV6-6 and TRBJ2-1, with D maybe TRBD2 (5 bases). This CDR3 comprises 15 residues. Trimming removed 6 bases from V and 7 bases from J, with 19 bases in between. Germline CDR1 and CDR2: MNHNY and SVGAGI (reference sequence). The CDR3 region is CASSLDLSTRNEQFF. In nucleotides, the CDR3 is TGTGCCAGCAGCCTAGACTTATCCACTAGGAATGAGCAGTTCTTC.

This rearrangement joins TRBV19 to TRBJ2-1; D might be TRBD2 (6 bases). The V end was cut by 3 bases, the J end by 1 base, with 10 bases between. The germline V gene encodes CDR1 LNHDA and CDR2 SQIVND (reference sequence). CDR3 length: 15 residues. In DNA, the CDR3 is TGTGCCAGTAGTATCGGGAGCAGGTCCTACAATGAGCAGTTCTTC. It yields the protein CASSIGSRSYNEQFF.

The count of this clone is one. The chain joins TRBV27 to TRBJ1-3; D unresolved. Germline loops: CDR1 MNHEY, CDR2 SMNVEV (reference sequence). Trimming removed 9 bases at V and 0 bases at J, with 12 bases between. The CDR3 runs to 14 residues. The CDR3, as DNA: TGTGCCAGTGCCAGGTCGGGCTCTGGAAACACCATATATTTT. Translated, it gives CASARSGSGNTIYF.

As DNA, the CDR3 is TGCGCCAGCAGCCAAGATCACTCGAACACCGGGGAGCTGTTTTTT. Translating gives CASSQDHSNTGELFF. This chain joins TRBV4-1 and TRBJ2-2; no clear D gene. Trimming took 0 bases from V and 0 from J, leaving 5 bases between them. CDR1 and CDR2 from the germline V gene are MGHRA and YSYEKL. CDR3 length equals 15 residues.

The rearrangement joins TRBV7-2 to TRBJ2-7; D remains ambiguous. This CDR3 region has 12 residues. Trimming removed 5 bases from V and 4 bases from J, with 9 bases in between. CDR1 is SGHTA and CDR2 is FQGNSA in the germline V gene. The CDR3 coding sequence is TGTGCCAGCAGCCCAAACTCATACGAGCAGTACTTC. Protein sequence: CASSPNSYEQYF.

The chain uses TRBV28 and TRBJ1-1; 8 bases agree with TRBD1. The CDR3 is 16 residues long. J gave up 4 bases and V 3 bases, and 10 bases lay outside the gene matches. Germline V CDR1 and CDR2: MDHEN, SYDVKM. CDR3 nucleotides: TGTGCCAGCAGTTTCCCGGGACAGGCGGGAGGCACTGAAGCTTTCTTT. This gives the protein CASSFPGQAGGTEAFF.

The chain employs TRBV5-1 and TRBJ1-6; D is perhaps TRBD1 (5 bases). This CDR3 is 16 amino acids long. Looked up from germline, CDR1 is SGHRS and CDR2 is YFSETQ. The V end was cut by 4 bases, the J end by 7 bases, with 18 bases between. CDR3: CASSPGNRDVNSPLHF. For the CDR3, the DNA is TGCGCCAGCAGCCCGGGGAACCGGGACGTGAATTCACCCCTCCACTTT. The whole variable domain, filled in from reference TRBV5-1 and TRBJ1-6, reads KAGVTQTPRYLIKTRGQQVTLSCSPISGHRSVSWYQQTPGQGLQFLFEYFSETQRNKGNFPGRFSGRQFSNSRSEMNVSTLELGDSALYLCASSPGNRDVNSPLHFGNGTRLTVT.

The chain combines TRBV10-3 with TRBJ1-2; tentatively, D is TRBD1 (5 bases). The V gene's germline CDR1 is ENHRY and CDR2 SYGVKD. This CDR3 has 14 amino acids. Trimming took off 3 bases at V and 4 bases at J, with 12 bases between the two ends. CDR3 sequence (DNA): TGTGCCATCAGTGATACAGGTTCCCTCTATGGCTACACCTTC. Its translation is CAISDTGSLYGYTF.

This chain links TRBV2 with TRBJ2-1; 8 bases match TRBD1. V dropped 7 bases and J dropped 6; count of bases not matched to a gene: 11. CDR1 is SNHLY and CDR2 is FYNNEI in the germline V gene. The CDR3 spans 15 residues. The CDR3, as DNA: TGTGCCAGCAAGTCCCGGGACAGGCTCTTCAATGAGCAGTTCTTC. Amino acids: CASKSRDRLFNEQFF.

The CDR3 DNA sequence: TGTGCCAGCAGCCCCGACAGGACCGGTTTCGGAAACACCATATATTTT. Translation gives CASSPDRTGFGNTIYF. V and J are TRBV28 and TRBJ1-3; possible D gene TRBD1, 6 bases. The germline V gene encodes CDR1 MDHEN and CDR2 SYDVKM. Trimming removed 6 bases at V and 4 bases at J, with 19 bases between. CDR3 length equals 16 residues.

The chain employs TRBV4-1 and TRBJ1-4, with 8 bases matching TRBD1. Trimming took 4 bases from V and 6 from J; bases not matched to a gene: 7. CDR1 is MGHRA and CDR2 is YSYEKL in the germline V gene. The CDR3 runs 15 residues. In DNA form, the CDR3 reads TGCGCCAGCAGCCTACCAGGGGGCGCGGATGAAAAACTGTTTTTT. It yields the protein CASSLPGGADEKLFF.

The chain uses TRBV7-9 and TRBJ2-7; D is unresolved. V was trimmed by 5 bases and J by 0 bases, leaving 11 bases between them. The CDR3 is 14 residues long. Per the germline V gene, CDR1 is SEHNR and CDR2 is FQNEAQ (reference sequence). The DNA for the CDR3 is TGTGCCAGCAGCGAAAGCTCCCTCTCCTACGAGCAGTACTTC. Its translation: CASSESSLSYEQYF. Together with reference TRBV7-9 and TRBJ2-7, the CDR3 gives the full variable domain: DTGVSQNPRHKITKRGQNVTFRCDPISEHNRLYWYRQTLGQGPEFLTYFQNEAQLEKSRLLSDRFSAERPKGSFSTLEIQRTEQGDSAMYLCASSESSLSYEQYFGPGTRLTVT.

This clone appeared a single time. The chain is built from TRBV11-2 and TRBJ2-5, with D perhaps matching TRBD1 (5 bases). Between the trimmed V and J ends, which lost 2 bases and 5 bases, there was a span of 6 bases. CDR3 size: 12 residues. Germline CDR1 SGHAT, CDR2 FQNNGV. The CDR3 region has the DNA TGTGCCAGCAGCTTACAGGGCGAGACCCAGTACTTC. This codes for CASSLQGETQYF.

This chain connects TRBV6-1 to TRBJ1-2, with a possible D match to TRBD1 (5 bases). The ends were cut back, 7 bases at V and 2 bases at J, with 11 bases in the middle. This CDR3 region has 13 residues. Germline lookup yields CDR1 MNHNS and CDR2 SASEGT. In DNA, the CDR3 is TGTGCCAGCATAAGGACACCCAACTATGGCTACACCTTC. Translating it yields CASIRTPNYGYTF.

This chain connects TRBV15 to TRBJ2-7; D is unclear. CDR3 size: 14 residues. Germline V lookup: CDR1 LNHNV, CDR2 YYDKDF (reference sequence). V gave up 1 base and J gave up 2 bases, with 9 bases separating them. CDR3 loop: CATSRVLGTYEQYF. CDR3 nucleotides: TGTGCCACCAGCAGAGTCTTAGGAACCTACGAGCAGTACTTC.

The gene calls are TRBV19 and TRBJ1-3; D unclear. Germline V gene sequence: CDR1 LNHDA, CDR2 SQIVND (reference sequence). The CDR3 consists of 15 residues. Trimming shortened V by 7 bases and J by 4 bases, and 17 bases separated the two germline ends. Here the CDR3 reads CASTGVVSGGNTIYF. The CDR3 DNA sequence: TGTGCCAGTACCGGTGTAGTCTCGGGCGGAAACACCATATATTTT. Drawing the rest from reference TRBV19 and TRBJ1-3, the complete variable domain is DGGITQSPKYLFRKEGQNVTLSCEQNLNHDAMYWYRQDPGQGLRLIYYSQIVNDFQKGDIAEGYSVSREKKESFPLTVTSAQKNPTAFYLCASTGVVSGGNTIYFGEGSWLTVV.

This clone is termed medium-sized. This chain uses TRBV11-2 with TRBJ1-4; D ambiguous. Germline CDR1 is SGHAT and CDR2 is FQNNGV. This CDR3 is built from 14 residues. V shed 5 bases and J shed 8 bases, with 15 bases lying between them. CDR3 amino acids: CASSPRRGWEKLFF. The CDR3 DNA is TGTGCCAGCAGCCCAAGGCGAGGTTGGGAAAAACTGTTTTTT.

CDR3 protein: CASSSDLGRAFF. In DNA form, the CDR3 reads TGTGCCAGCAGCTCGGACCTCGGAAGGGCTTTCTTT. The chain links TRBV6-5 to TRBJ1-1, with no clear D. The V end was cut by 6 bases, the J end by 11 bases, with 16 bases between. CDR3 size: 12 residues. Germline V gene lookup returns CDR1 MNHEY and CDR2 SVGAGI.

This chain joins TRBV2 and TRBJ2-5; 8 nucleotides match TRBD1. Unmatched junction bases numbered 8, after V lost 6 bases and J lost 5 bases. The CDR3 runs to 14 residues. Germline CDR1 and CDR2: SNHLY and FYNNEI. For the CDR3, the DNA is TGTGCCAGCAGGAAGACAGGGGTCTTGGAGACCCAGTACTTC. Translated, it gives CASRKTGVLETQYF.

The count of this clone is one. The chain couples TRBV6-1 to TRBJ2-1; D is possibly TRBD2 (6 bases). The V gene's germline CDR1 is MNHNS and CDR2 SASEGT. V lost 2 bases and J 10 bases, leaving 18 bases between the germline ends. The CDR3 has 15 residues. The CDR3 DNA reads as TGTGCCAGCAGTGAATCCCCCCCGGATGGAGGGGAGCAGTTCTTC. Translating gives CASSESPPDGGEQFF.

As DNA, the CDR3 is TGTGCCTGGTTGAACACAGGGGCGACTAATGAAAAACTGTTTTTT. Residues: CAWLNTGATNEKLFF. The chain employs TRBV30 and TRBJ1-4; 7 bases fit TRBD1. V dropped 5 bases and J dropped 2; count of bases not matched to a gene: 8. Germline values: CDR1 GTSNPN, CDR2 SVGIG (reference sequence). This CDR3 has 15 residues.

This clone occurred a few times. The CDR3 region is CASSPSDSINQPQHF. The DNA for the CDR3 is TGCGCCAGCAGCCCCTCCGACAGTATCAATCAGCCCCAGCATTTT. The chain uses TRBV4-1 and TRBJ1-5; a possible D gene is TRBD1 (5 bases). CDR1 MGHRA and CDR2 YSYEKL come from the germline V gene. V was shortened by 4 bases and J by 3 bases, with 13 bases between the two germline ends. This CDR3 is built from 15 residues.

The chain employs TRBV2 and TRBJ2-7; 11 bases agree with TRBD2. Germline values: CDR1 SNHLY, CDR2 FYNNEI. V was pared by 6 bases and J by 7 bases, with 17 bases of the junction left unmatched. This CDR3 contains 17 residues. The CDR3 reads CASRPTSGSFPSPEQYF. The CDR3 region has the DNA TGTGCCAGCAGACCTACTAGCGGGAGTTTCCCGTCGCCTGAGCAGTACTTC.

The chain couples TRBV20-1 to TRBJ2-3, with D uncertain. The CDR3 runs 11 residues. V was pared by 3 bases and J by 10 bases, with 11 bases between. Germline V lookup: CDR1 DFQATT, CDR2 SNEGSKA (reference sequence). As DNA, the CDR3 is TGCAGTGCTAGTATCTCTAATTCGCAGTATTTT. Translating it yields CSASISNSQYF.